What follows are 4 T cell receptor beta chains derived from one specimen sequenced in a study of blood T cell repertoires in COVID-19. TCRdb's copy holds only in-frame clones and misses some; the assay was immunoSEQ multiplex PCR. Among hundreds of thousands of clones listed, under 95% were seen once. The specimen sequenced was PBMCs or T cells enriched from blood (not recorded which). The source is a man in his 60s who had recovered from COVID-19.

This clone was observed a handful of times. The J gene is TRBJ1-5, the V gene TRBV3-1 (or the pseudogene TRBV3-2); tentative D call: TRBD1 (5 bases). The germline V and J ends were trimmed by 5 bases and 4 bases, with 12 bases remaining between them. CDR3 size: 14 residues. The germline CDR1 and CDR2 sequences are LGHDT and YNNKEL (reference sequence). CDR3 loop: CASSIAGGNQPQHF. The CDR3 DNA sequence: TGTGCCAGCAGCATAGCTGGGGGGAATCAGCCCCAGCATTTT.

This clone came up once. J is TRBJ1-4 and V is TRBV5-8, with D perhaps TRBD1 (5 bases). Germline CDR1 reads SGHTS; CDR2 reads YDEGEE. V was clipped by 1 base and J by 7 bases, with 11 bases between them. The CDR3 runs 14 residues. The CDR3 DNA is TGTGCCAGCAGCTTGACCCAGGGTCCTGAAAAACTGTTTTTT. Amino acids: CASSLTQGPEKLFF.

This clone showed up just once. The genes are TRBV5-6 and TRBJ1-2; D is unclear. V lost 5 bases and J 8 bases, leaving 16 bases between the germline ends. Germline CDR1 SGHDT, CDR2 YYEEEE. CDR3 length: 13 amino acids. CDR3 in DNA: TGTGCCAGCAGTTCCTTGGCGGGAAGAGGCTACACCTTC. Translation: CASSSLAGRGYTF.

This chain connects TRBV7-9 to TRBJ2-5; D remains ambiguous. The CDR3 has 15 amino acids. Germline-derived CDR1 and CDR2 are SEHNR and FQNEAQ (reference sequence). The V and J ends lost 0 bases and 5 bases respectively, with 13 bases between them. This chain's CDR3 is CASSLAEVVQETQYF. The CDR3 coding sequence is TGTGCCAGCAGCTTAGCCGAAGTTGTCCAGGAGACCCAGTACTTC.